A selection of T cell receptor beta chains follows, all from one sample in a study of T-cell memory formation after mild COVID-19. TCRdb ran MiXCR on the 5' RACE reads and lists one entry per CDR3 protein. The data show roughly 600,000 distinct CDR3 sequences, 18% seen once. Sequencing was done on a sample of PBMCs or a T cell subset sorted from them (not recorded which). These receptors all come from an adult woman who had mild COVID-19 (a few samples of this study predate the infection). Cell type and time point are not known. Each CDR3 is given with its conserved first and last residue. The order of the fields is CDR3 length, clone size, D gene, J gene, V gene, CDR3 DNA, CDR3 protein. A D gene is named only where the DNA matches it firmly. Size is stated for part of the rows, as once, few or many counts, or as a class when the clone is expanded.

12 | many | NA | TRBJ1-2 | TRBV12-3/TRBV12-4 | TGTGCCAGCAGTCCAGCTAACTATGGCTACACCTTC | CASSPANYGYTF
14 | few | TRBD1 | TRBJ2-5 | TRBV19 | TGTGCCAGTAAACGACAGGGAAGTACGGAGACCCAGTACTTC | CASKRQGSTETQYF
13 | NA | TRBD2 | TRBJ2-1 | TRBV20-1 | TGCAGTGCTTTAGCGGGGAATTACGATGAGCAGTTCTTC | CSALAGNYDEQFF
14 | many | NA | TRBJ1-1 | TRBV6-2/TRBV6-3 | TGTGCCAGCAGTTACGGGACAACGAACACTGAAGCTTTCTTT | CASSYGTTNTEAFF
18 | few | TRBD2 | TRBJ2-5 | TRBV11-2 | TGTGCCAGCAGCTTAGATTCGTGGGGGGGGAGACCTCAAGAGACCCAGTACTTC | CASSLDSWGGRPQETQYF
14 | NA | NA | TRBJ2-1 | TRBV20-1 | TGCAGTGCTAGAGTTCCGGGAAGGGTAAATGAGCAGTTCTTC | CSARVPGRVNEQFF
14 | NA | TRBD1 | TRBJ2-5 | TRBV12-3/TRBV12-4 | TGTGCCAGCAGTCCCGGGACAGAATTCGAGACCCAGTACTTC | CASSPGTEFETQYF
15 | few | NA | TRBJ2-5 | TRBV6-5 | TGTGCCAGCAGCCTTGGACTCGCCGTCCAAGAGACCCAGTACTTC | CASSLGLAVQETQYF
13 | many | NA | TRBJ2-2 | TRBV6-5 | TGTGCCAGCAGTTTCGGACTCACCGGGGAGCTGTTTTTT | CASSFGLTGELFF
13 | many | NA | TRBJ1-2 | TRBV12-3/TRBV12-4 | TGTGCCAGCAGTGACAGTGGGAACTATGGCTACACCTTC | CASSDSGNYGYTF
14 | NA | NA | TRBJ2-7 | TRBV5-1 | TGCGCCAGCAGCTTGGTTGGGGGAGACTACGAGCAGTACTTC | CASSLVGGDYEQYF